The T cell receptor (beta chain) under discussion was sequenced for a study of metastatic and nonmetastatic thyroid tumors. Study information: Where malignant and benign thyroid patients were concerned, repertoires were compared across blood and tumor or nodule tissue. Study-wide results and caveats: Patients with malignant thyroid tumors reportedly had significantly higher TCR beta diversity than those with benign nodules, in blood and tumor.

No patient received treatment before thyroid surgery. Authors' processing steps: Clinicopathological groups differed in CDR3, with these differences serving to build a distant-metastasis classifier for papillary thyroid cancer. TCRdb reprocessed the PCR reads via MiXCR. The V and J calls and clone size come from TCRdb's table, not from the authors' own analysis. This sample carries 45,000 to 65,000 clones, roughly a sixth of them seen once, and the ten largest clones take 3%. The trim removed 2 bases at V and 9 bases at J, leaving 10 bases unmatched. Germline V CDR1 and CDR2: SGHTA, FQGNSA. This CDR3 region has 15 residues. There are many counts of this clone. Its antigen is not known.

The sample consisted of blood. The source of this sequence is a female donor with papillary thyroid cancer or a benign thyroid nodule (not recorded which). Some clones in this sample may be carry-over from other donors' samples. The chain couples TRBV7-2 to TRBJ2-1; 7 bases are a match to TRBD2. The chain's CDR3 is CASSLFGGSVGEQFF. DNA of the CDR3: TGTGCCAGCAGCTTATTCGGGGGGAGTGTGGGTGAGCAGTTCTTC.